Below, 6 T cell receptor beta chains from the same sample are listed, as sequenced in a study of T cells in Graves' hyperthyroidism and ophthalmopathy. Amplification targeted TCR beta CDR3 regions from RNA transcripts. The HTBI primer set served for first-round RT-PCR of the TCR CDR3. Via MiXCR, TCRdb re-called the multiplex PCR reads, giving one row per CDR3 protein. The sample includes under 400,000 distinct CDR3 sequences, around 25% seen only once; the top ten take less than 75%. The specimen was blood. The receptor source for this set is a man between 45 and 60 years old with Graves' hyperthyroidism.

This clonotype was detected only a few times. This chain uses TRBV28 with TRBJ1-4; D is perhaps TRBD1 (5 bases). There are 14 residues in the CDR3. V lost 8 bases, J lost 7 bases, and 17 bases lay in between. Germline values: CDR1 MDHEN, CDR2 SYDVKM. The CDR3 reads CASYPGTRGEKLFF. CDR3 DNA: TGTGCCAGCTACCCCGGGACCCGGGGTGAAAAACTGTTTTTT.

In this sample, this clonotype turned up many times. The chain combines TRBV11-3 with TRBJ2-3; D is unresolved. Germline loops: CDR1 SGHNT, CDR2 YENEEA. The V end lost 0 bases, the J end lost 4 bases, and 11 bases lay between the germline ends. This CDR3 is 15 amino acids long. CDR3 sequence reads: CASSLDPSYADTQYF. CDR3 coding DNA: TGTGCCAGCAGCTTAGACCCCTCCTACGCAGATACGCAGTATTTT.

This clonotype was observed at least ten times. The chain carries TRBV10-3 and TRBJ2-5; a possible D gene is TRBD2 (5 bases). CDR3 length equals 13 residues. The V gene's germline CDR1 is ENHRY and CDR2 SYGVKD. Trimming left V 8 bases short and J 4 bases short, with 14 bases between. For the CDR3, the DNA is TGTGCCATCGGTGGGAAGGAGGCAGAGACCCAGTACTTC. It codes for CAIGGKEAETQYF.

This clonotype appeared a few times. The rearrangement joins TRBV27 to TRBJ2-3; no clear D. Germline values: CDR1 MNHEY, CDR2 SMNVEV (reference sequence). V was shortened by 5 bases and J by 2 bases, with 5 bases between the two germline ends. This CDR3 spans 12 amino acids. The CDR3 DNA reads as TGTGCCAGCAGTCACCTCACAGATACGCAGTATTTT. It encodes CASSHLTDTQYF.

This clonotype turned up a few times. This chain connects TRBV19 to TRBJ2-3; a possible D gene is TRBD1 (7 bases). The CDR3 has 15 amino acids. The V end was cut by 3 bases, the J end by 1 base, with 11 bases between. Germline loops: CDR1 LNHDA, CDR2 SQIVND (reference sequence). As DNA, the CDR3 is TGTGCCAGTAGTATCCGCAGGGGGGGCACAGATACGCAGTATTTT. Amino acid sequence: CASSIRRGGTDTQYF.

This clonotype was seen many times. The rearrangement uses TRBV5-5 and TRBJ1-2; no reliable D call. Trimming pared 4 bases from V and 8 bases from J, leaving 18 bases between. The CDR3 has 14 amino acids. The V gene's germline CDR1 is SGHKS and CDR2 YYEKEE (reference sequence). Here the CDR3 reads CASSRAEQGYGYTF. CDR3 nucleotides: TGTGCCAGCAGCCGAGCGGAACAAGGGTACGGCTACACCTTC.